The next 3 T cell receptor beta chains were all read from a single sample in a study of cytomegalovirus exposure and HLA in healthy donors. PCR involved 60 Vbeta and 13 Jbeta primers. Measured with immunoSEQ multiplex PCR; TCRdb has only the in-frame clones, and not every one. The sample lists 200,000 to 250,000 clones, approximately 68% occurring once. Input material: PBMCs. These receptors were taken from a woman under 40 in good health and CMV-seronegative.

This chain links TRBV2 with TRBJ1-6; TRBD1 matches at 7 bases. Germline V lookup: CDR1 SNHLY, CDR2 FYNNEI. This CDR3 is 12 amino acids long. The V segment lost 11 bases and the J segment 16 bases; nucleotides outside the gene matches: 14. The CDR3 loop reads CACSADRAKLHF. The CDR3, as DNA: TGTGCCTGCTCAGCAGACAGGGCGAAACTCCACTTT.

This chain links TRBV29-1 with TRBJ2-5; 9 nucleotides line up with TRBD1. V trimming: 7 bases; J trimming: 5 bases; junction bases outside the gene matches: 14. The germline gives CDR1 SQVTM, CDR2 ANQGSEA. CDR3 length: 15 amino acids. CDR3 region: CSAETARTGDETQYF. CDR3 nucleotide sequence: TGCAGCGCCGAAACGGCGCGGACAGGGGACGAGACCCAGTACTTC.

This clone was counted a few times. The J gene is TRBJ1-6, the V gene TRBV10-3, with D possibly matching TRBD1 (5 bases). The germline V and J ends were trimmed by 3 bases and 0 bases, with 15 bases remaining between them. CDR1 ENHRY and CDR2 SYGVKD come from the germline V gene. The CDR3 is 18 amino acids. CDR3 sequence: CAISDPDISTSYNSPLHF. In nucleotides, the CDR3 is TGTGCCATCAGTGATCCGGACATCTCAACCTCCTATAATTCACCCCTCCACTTT.